The 8 T cell receptor beta chains below were found in one sample sequenced in a study of T cell changes during pregnancy in multiple sclerosis. Method: immunoSEQ multiplex PCR; TCRdb's copy keeps in-frame clones and lacks some. This sample carries 25,000 to 30,000 clones, about nine tenths of them seen once, and the ten largest clones take over 0.45%. The sequences come from CD4+ T cells from peripheral blood mononuclear cells, collected in the first trimester of pregnancy. The receptor set was obtained from a female donor in good health, enrolled as a control in a pregnancy study.

The rearrangement joins TRBV18 to TRBJ1-2, with 9 bases that match TRBD1. V was clipped by 2 bases and J by 5 bases; unmatched bases: 6. Germline V gene sequence: CDR1 KGHSH, CDR2 LQKENI. CDR3 length: 15 residues. CDR3 sequence: CASSPSPTGGYGYTF. The CDR3 nucleotides read TGTGCCAGCTCACCATCCCCGACAGGGGGGTATGGCTACACCTTC.

The rearrangement uses TRBV28 and TRBJ2-1; 9 bases agree with TRBD2. J was trimmed by 7 bases and V by 5 bases; bases with no gene match: 12. The germline V gene encodes CDR1 MDHEN and CDR2 SYDVKM. The CDR3 totals 16 residues. The CDR3 DNA is TGTGCCAGCAGTAGACGTAGCGGGAGAAGGGGTAATGAGCAGTTCTTC. Protein sequence: CASSRRSGRRGNEQFF. Complete variable domain (other parts from reference TRBV28 and TRBJ2-1): DVKVTQSSRYLVKRTGEKVFLECVQDMDHENMFWYRQDPGLGLRLIYFSYDVKMKEKGDIPEGYSVSREKKERFSLILESASTNQTSMYLCASSRRSGRRGNEQFFGPGTRLTVL.

The genes are TRBV27 and TRBJ1-5; 7 bases are a match to TRBD1. Looked up from germline, CDR1 is MNHEY and CDR2 is SMNVEV (reference sequence). CDR3 length: 16 amino acids. Trimming took 6 bases from V and 7 from J; bases not matched to a gene: 15. The CDR3 DNA sequence: TGTGCCAGCAGCCTTGGATGGAGGGGGCCGGACCAGCCCCAGCATTTT. As protein: CASSLGWRGPDQPQHF.

CDR3 sequence reads: CASNPAASYNEQFF. DNA for the CDR3: TGTGCCAGCAACCCAGCGGCCTCCTACAATGAGCAGTTCTTC. V usage is TRBV2 and J usage is TRBJ2-1; D possibly corresponds to TRBD2 (5 bases). Deletions cut 7 bases from V and 0 bases from J, with 10 bases between. This CDR3 is 14 amino acids long. Germline V gene data show CDR1 as SNHLY and CDR2 as FYNNEI.

The chain links TRBV30 to TRBJ2-1, with 11 bases lining up with TRBD2. This CDR3 region has 13 residues. Losses at the gene ends were 8 bases for V and 12 bases for J; bases not matched to a gene: 12. Germline CDR1 GTSNPN, CDR2 SVGIG (reference sequence). CDR3 DNA: TGTGCCGGAGGTAATAGCGGGGGGGGGCTGCAGTTCTTC. This gives the protein CAGGNSGGGLQFF.

The CDR3 sequence is CASRRQGDGYGYTF. In DNA, the CDR3 is TGTGCCAGCAGAAGACAGGGGGATGGCTATGGCTACACCTTC. V gene TRBV6-1 combines with J gene TRBJ1-2, with 9 nucleotides matching TRBD1. There are 14 residues in the CDR3. Germline CDR1 reads MNHNS; CDR2 reads SASEGT. J lost 4 bases, V lost 6 bases, and 6 bases had no gene match.

This chain uses TRBV15 with TRBJ2-5; 9 nucleotides match TRBD2. Germline V gene data show CDR1 as LNHNV and CDR2 as YYDKDF (reference sequence). The CDR3 has 14 residues. With 8 bases clipped from V and 1 base from J, the junction kept 5 bases outside the gene matches. CDR3 sequence (DNA): TGTGCCACCGCTAAGCGGGGGGCCCAAGAGACCCAGTACTTC. This gives the protein CATAKRGAQETQYF.

This chain's CDR3 is CASKSWTEGQIPQPQHF. The CDR3, as DNA: TGTGCCAGCAAATCTTGGACCGAAGGACAGATACCCCAGCCCCAGCATTTT. The chain carries TRBV6-4 and TRBJ1-5; TRBD1 is a possible D gene (6 bases). Germline CDR1 MRHNA, CDR2 SNTAGT. The CDR3 is 17 residues long. V lost 7 bases and J 7 bases, leaving 26 bases between the germline ends.